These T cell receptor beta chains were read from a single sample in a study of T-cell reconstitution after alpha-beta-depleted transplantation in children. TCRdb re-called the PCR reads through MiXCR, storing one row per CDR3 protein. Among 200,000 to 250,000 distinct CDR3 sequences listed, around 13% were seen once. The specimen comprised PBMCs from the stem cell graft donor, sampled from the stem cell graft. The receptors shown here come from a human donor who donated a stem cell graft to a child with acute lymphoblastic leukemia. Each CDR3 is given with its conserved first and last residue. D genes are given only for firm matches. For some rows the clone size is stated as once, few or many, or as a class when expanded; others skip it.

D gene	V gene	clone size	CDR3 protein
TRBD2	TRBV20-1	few	CSARDTSGASTDTQYF
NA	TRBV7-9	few	CASSLLTPEAFF
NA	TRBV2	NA	CTSCSNFPISGELFF
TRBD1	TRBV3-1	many	CASSPIPHTGTGSNEQFF
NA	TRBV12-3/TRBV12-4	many	CASSPRGNNSPLHF
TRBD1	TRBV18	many	CASSPTGNSNQPQHF
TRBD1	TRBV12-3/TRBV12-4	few	CASSIRQGVGNQPQHF
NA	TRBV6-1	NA	CASSTPDGRPYEQYF
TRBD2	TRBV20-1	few	CSAPSGGLVADTQYF
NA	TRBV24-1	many	CATRGAGTDTQYF
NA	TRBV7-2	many	CASSSRTRRAYEQYF
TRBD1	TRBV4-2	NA	CASSQHSGTGRYTF
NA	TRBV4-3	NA	CASSQGGGRFTEQFF